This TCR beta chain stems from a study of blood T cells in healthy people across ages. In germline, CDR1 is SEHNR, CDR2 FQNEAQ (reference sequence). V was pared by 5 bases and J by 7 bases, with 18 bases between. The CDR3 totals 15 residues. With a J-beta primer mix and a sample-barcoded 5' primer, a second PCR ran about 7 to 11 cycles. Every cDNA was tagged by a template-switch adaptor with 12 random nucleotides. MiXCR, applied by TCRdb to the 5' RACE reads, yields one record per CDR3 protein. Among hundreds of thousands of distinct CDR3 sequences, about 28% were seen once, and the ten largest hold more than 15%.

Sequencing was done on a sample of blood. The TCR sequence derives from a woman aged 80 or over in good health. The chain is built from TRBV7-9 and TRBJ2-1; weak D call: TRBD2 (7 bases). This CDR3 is CASSRGGAGENEQFF. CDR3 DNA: TGTGCCAGCAGCAGGGGGGGGGCCGGGGAGAATGAGCAGTTCTTC.